The 21 T cell receptor beta chains given below trace back to one sample, sequenced in a study of T-cell memory formation after mild COVID-19 (dated by TCRdb to the early 2020s). Libraries were built with 5' RACE. The sequencer was an Illumina NovaSeq 6000. TCRdb cleaned the public reads at Q25 with fastp, built clones with MiXCR and kept in-frame beta chains. Every CDR3 protein is listed once, alongside the most common genes and DNA of its rows. The sample table lists about 350,000 distinct CDR3 sequences, roughly 15% of them with a count of one. The ten largest clones add up to 22% of the sample. The sample consisted of PBMCs or a T cell subset sorted from them (not recorded which). The source is a man in his late teens or twenties who had mild COVID-19 (a few samples of this study predate the infection). The sample titles of this study are shuffled in the database, so cell type and time point are left out; the donor was told from shared clones.

The rearrangement uses TRBV11-3 and TRBJ2-4, with 9 nucleotides matching TRBD1. Germline CDR1 is SGHNT and CDR2 is YENEEA. The CDR3 covers 18 residues. Trimming removed 1 base from V and 0 bases from J; junction bases left unmatched: 7. For the CDR3, the DNA is TGTGCCAGCAGCTTAGGGGGGACAGGGCCTCTAGCCAAAAACATTCAGTACTTC. It specifies CASSLGGTGPLAKNIQYF.

This clonotype was observed a handful of times. The chain uses TRBV20-1 and TRBJ1-2; 7 positions match TRBD1. The germline V gene encodes CDR1 DFQATT and CDR2 SNEGSKA (reference sequence). The J segment lost 4 bases and the V segment lost 2 bases, leaving 16 bases of the junction unmatched. The CDR3 length is 17 residues. The CDR3 nucleotides are TGCAGTGCTAGATCCTTGTTGGGACAGCCCTCTAGCTATGGCTACACCTTC. Encoded protein: CSARSLLGQPSSYGYTF.

This rearrangement joins TRBV12-3 or TRBV12-4 to TRBJ1-2, with D perhaps TRBD1 (6 bases). This CDR3 is 13 amino acids long. Trimming shortened V by 3 bases and J by 2 bases, and 7 bases separated the two germline ends. The CDR3 DNA sequence: TGTGCCAGCAGTTTCGGACAGAACTATGGCTACACCTTC. Its protein is CASSFGQNYGYTF.

This clonotype was seen at least ten times. The V and J genes are TRBV18 and TRBJ2-7; D might be TRBD2 (7 bases). Germline loops: CDR1 KGHSH, CDR2 LQKENI. The CDR3 loop spans 12 amino acids. V lost 6 bases and J lost 5, with 11 bases in between. This CDR3 reads CASSSGGNEQYF. The CDR3 DNA sequence: TGTGCCAGCTCCTCGGGGGGCAACGAGCAGTACTTC.

A few counts support this clonotype. This sequence joins TRBV4-3 and TRBJ1-2; D possibly corresponds to TRBD1 (5 bases). In germline, CDR1 is LGHNA, CDR2 YSLEER. V was cut by 1 base and J by 1 base, with 10 bases left in between. This CDR3 region has 15 residues. CDR3 loop: CASSQGLGLNYGYTF. Here the CDR3 DNA reads TGCGCCAGCAGCCAAGGTCTGGGACTTAACTATGGCTACACCTTC.

This clonotype came up a few times. J is TRBJ1-5 and V is TRBV7-9; D is uncertain. From germline, CDR1 is SEHNR and CDR2 FQNEAQ (reference sequence). Trimming stripped 5 bases from V and 9 bases from J, with 14 bases between. This CDR3 is 13 amino acids long. The CDR3 DNA follows: TGTGCCAGCAGCCTAGGTGGGGTTGCGCCCCAGCATTTT. Translating it yields CASSLGGVAPQHF.

The V gene is TRBV2, the J gene TRBJ2-7; 8 bases agree with TRBD1. The V segment lost 4 bases and the J segment 6 bases; nucleotides outside the gene matches: 8. The CDR3 runs to 14 residues. CDR1 and CDR2 from the germline V gene are SNHLY and FYNNEI. In nucleotides, the CDR3 is TGTGCCAGCAGTGCTCGGGCAGGGGGCCTCGAGCAGTACTTC. Translation gives CASSARAGGLEQYF.

This sequence joins TRBV20-1 and TRBJ2-6; D is ambiguous. The germline CDR1 and CDR2 sequences are DFQATT and SNEGSKA (reference sequence). Deletions cut 6 bases from V and 0 bases from J, with 3 bases between. This CDR3 spans 12 amino acids. Here the CDR3 DNA reads TGCAGTGCGATCTCTGGGGCCAACGTCCTGACTTTC. Encoded protein: CSAISGANVLTF.

This clonotype was detected a few times. The J gene is TRBJ1-5, the V gene TRBV4-2; no firm D call. Trimming stripped 4 bases from V and 2 bases from J, with 15 bases between. The CDR3 runs to 16 residues. CDR1 and CDR2 from the germline V gene are LGHNA and YNFKEQ. The CDR3 DNA sequence: TGTGCCAGCAGCCGCCTGGGAGGAGCTGGCAATCAGCCCCAGCATTTT. Protein product: CASSRLGGAGNQPQHF.

V and J are TRBV20-1 and TRBJ2-3; TRBD2 is a possible D gene (7 bases). Per the germline V gene, CDR1 is DFQATT and CDR2 is SNEGSKA (reference sequence). The CDR3 is 15 residues long. CDR3 residues: CSGDLSGGESDTQYF. The CDR3, as DNA: TGCAGCGGCGACCTTTCGGGGGGCGAATCAGATACGCAGTATTTT.

This clonotype was observed many times. The genes are TRBV4-3 and TRBJ1-4; TRBD1 agrees at 7 bases. V trimming: 4 bases; J trimming: 4 bases; junction bases outside the gene matches: 6. The V gene's germline CDR1 is LGHNA and CDR2 YSLEER. This CDR3 region has 15 residues. CDR3 loop: CASSLDRAYNEKLFF. The CDR3 region has the DNA TGCGCCAGCAGCCTCGACAGGGCCTATAATGAAAAACTGTTTTTT.

This clonotype occurred a few times. The gene calls are TRBV9 and TRBJ1-4; 7 bases map to TRBD1. The germline V gene has CDR1 SGDLS and CDR2 YYNGEE. The J segment lost 7 bases and the V segment lost 3 bases, leaving 6 bases of the junction unmatched. This CDR3 region has 14 residues. The CDR3 here is CASSAYRGGEKLFF. In DNA, the CDR3 is TGTGCCAGCAGCGCATACAGGGGAGGTGAAAAACTGTTTTTT.

This clonotype turned up a few times. This chain links TRBV29-1 with TRBJ1-5; D gene ambiguous. CDR3 length: 12 amino acids. Germline V gene sequence: CDR1 SQVTM, CDR2 ANQGSEA. The ends were cut back, 2 bases at V and 8 bases at J, with 10 bases in the middle. CDR3 sequence: CSVEHPGEPQHF. Here the CDR3 DNA reads TGCAGCGTTGAACACCCCGGAGAGCCCCAGCATTTT.

This clonotype was seen only a few times. This sequence joins TRBV7-2 and TRBJ2-1; no definite D call. CDR1 and CDR2 from the germline V gene are SGHTA and FQGNSA. V gave up 3 bases and J gave up 10 bases, with 10 bases separating them. This CDR3 has 12 amino acids. The CDR3 region is CASSFDITEQFF. The CDR3 DNA reads TGTGCCAGCAGCTTCGACATCACCGAGCAGTTCTTC.

This clonotype came up many times. The chain uses TRBV2 and TRBJ2-7; a possible D gene is TRBD1 (6 bases). The CDR3 spans 15 residues. The germline CDR1 and CDR2 sequences are SNHLY and FYNNEI. The V gene lost 7 bases and the J gene lost 2 bases, with 18 bases spanning the gap. CDR3 amino acids: CASTSLDSLPYEQYF. CDR3 nucleotide sequence: TGTGCCAGCACCTCATTGGACAGTCTCCCCTACGAGCAGTACTTC.

This clonotype came up a few times. The chain is built from TRBV6-6 and TRBJ2-3, with 7 bases fitting TRBD1. The length of the CDR3 is 15 residues. The V segment lost 8 bases and the J segment 1 base; nucleotides outside the gene matches: 9. Germline V gene lookup returns CDR1 MNHNY and CDR2 SVGAGI (reference sequence). The DNA of the CDR3 is TGTGCCAGCGTCCTTACAGGGGTCGGCACAGATACGCAGTATTTT. It specifies CASVLTGVGTDTQYF.

The rearrangement joins TRBV7-6 to TRBJ2-7; a weak D match, TRBD1 (5 bases). The V gene's germline CDR1 is SGHVS and CDR2 FNYEAQ. This CDR3 contains 15 residues. V lost 1 base and J lost 0, with 10 bases in between. DNA for the CDR3: TGTGCCAGCAGCTTAGAGACAGCGAGCTCCTACGAGCAGTACTTC. Translating it yields CASSLETASSYEQYF.

The rearrangement uses TRBV6-1 and TRBJ2-1; the match to TRBD2 covers 11 bases. The CDR3 consists of 13 residues. V lost 8 bases to trimming and J lost 6 bases; unmatched junction nucleotides: 3. Germline V gives CDR1 MNHNS, CDR2 SASEGT. The CDR3: CASELAGGNEQFF. The CDR3 nucleotides read TGTGCCAGCGAGCTAGCGGGGGGCAATGAGCAGTTCTTC.

This clonotype was found a few times. The J gene is TRBJ1-2, the V gene TRBV4-3; TRBD1 matches at 8 bases. The CDR3 spans 17 residues. V lost 1 base, J lost 0 bases, and 7 bases stayed unmatched. CDR1 and CDR2 (germline): LGHNA, YSLEER. The CDR3 nucleotides are TGCGCCAGCAGCCAAGGTCGGACAGGGCTAGCTAACTATGGCTACACCTTC. The encoded protein is CASSQGRTGLANYGYTF.

This chain uses TRBV5-6 with TRBJ2-2; D unresolved. Germline CDR1 and CDR2: SGHDT and YYEEEE. The CDR3 runs to 15 residues. The V end lost 4 bases, the J end lost 3 bases, and 13 bases lay between the germline ends. CDR3 residues: CASSLYDRDTGELFF. In nucleotides, the CDR3 is TGTGCCAGCAGCCTTTACGACCGAGACACCGGGGAGCTGTTTTTT.

The V and J genes are TRBV7-3 and TRBJ2-2; no firm D call. CDR1 is SGHTA, CDR2 FQGTGA, per germline. Trimming left V 0 bases short and J 4 bases short, with 6 bases between. This CDR3 spans 14 amino acids. DNA of the CDR3: TGTGCCAGCAGCTTAACGTTGGGCACCGGGGAGCTGTTTTTT. Amino acid sequence: CASSLTLGTGELFF. Full variable domain (rest looked up from reference TRBV7-3 and TRBJ2-2): GAGVSQTPSNKVTEKGKYVELRCDPISGHTALYWYRQSLGQGPEFLIYFQGTGAADDSGLPNDRFFAVRPEGSVSTLKIQRTERGDSAVYLCASSLTLGTGELFFGEGSRLTVL.